This TCR beta chain derives from a study of beta chain features in type 1 diabetes. As every portion of the isolated RNA was reverse transcribed, the sequencing read expressed TCRB transcripts. The protocol was immunoSEQ multiplex PCR, while the TCRdb copy is restricted to in-frame clones and leaves out a portion. Here the sample spans 100,000 to 150,000 clones, about 10% being singletons. The CDR3 is 12 amino acids. The V gene's germline CDR1 is SGHNT and CDR2 YYREEE (reference sequence). V shed 3 bases and J shed 5 bases, with 9 bases lying between them. This clone was counted only a few times. Its antigen is still unknown. The study's findings and limits: Shortening that was moderate but significant affected the TCRB CDR3s of Type 1 diabetes patients in all four CD4+ subsets. It was possible that PCR favored shorter templates, equally so in patients and controls.

The V call is TRBV5-4, the J call TRBJ2-7; D perhaps matches TRBD2 (5 bases). The sequenced sample was central memory CD4+ T cells from blood. The TCR originated in a young man with type 1 diabetes. The CDR3 nucleotides are TGTGCCAGCAGCTCCCCCGGGGACGAGCAGTACTTC. It specifies CASSSPGDEQYF.